The T cell receptor (beta chain) under discussion was sequenced for a study of vaccination and CD4 T cells after COVID-19. The wider study: Participants were administered two doses of either the BNT162b2 or the mRNA-1273 vaccine.

Of note for this clonotype: Its antigen is undetermined.

With the Oncomine TCR Beta short-read assay, DNA from cultured CD4+ T cells was sequenced. Genomic DNA was extracted from cultured CD4+ T cells. TCRdb re-called the PCR reads through MiXCR, storing one row per CDR3 protein. The repertoire has fewer than 10,000 distinct CDR3 sequences, around 33% of them found once; the top ten carry approximately 22%. Documented treatment: roughly 10-day PBMC culture with coronavirus spike peptide pools or control peptides (ViraFEST assay). The unexposed donor's CD4+ T cells were collected before the COVID-19 pandemic (2011-2018). Both SARS-CoV-2 S/N and four cold-coronavirus spikes were used, cells permitting, to probe CD4+ T cells of unexposed donors. The sequence was collected from a human donor in good health. Sequenced material: CD4+ T cells from blood, cultured in vitro.

The CDR3 region is CSAARFLVTDTQYF. The CDR3 DNA reads TGCAGTGCAGCTAGGTTTCTAGTCACAGATACGCAGTATTTT. This rearrangement joins TRBV20-1 to TRBJ2-3; D remains ambiguous. The germline CDR1 and CDR2 sequences are DFQATT and SNEGSKA (reference sequence). The CDR3 consists of 14 residues. V lost 6 bases and J 2 bases, leaving 15 bases between the germline ends.